This T cell receptor beta chain was captured by sequencing in a study of technical replicates of blood from a few donors. Using immunoSEQ multiplex PCR, the repertoire was profiled, and TCRdb retains in-frame clones only, with some absent. The data hold about 72,000 clones, with more than 90% observed a single time. Losses at the gene ends were 4 bases for V and 7 bases for J; bases not matched to a gene: 14. The germline V gene has CDR1 SGDLS and CDR2 YYNGEE. There are 16 residues in the CDR3. The sample was T cells isolated from PBMCs. The TCR comes from a human donor in good health. The V call is TRBV9, the J call TRBJ2-7; 10 bases line up with TRBD2. The CDR3 region is CASSPGLAAVAGEQYF. CDR3 in DNA: TGTGCCAGCAGCCCAGGACTAGCGGCAGTCGCGGGTGAGCAGTACTTC.